This T cell receptor beta chain was found in a study of T-cell memory formation after mild COVID-19. Across the study: The two donors had largely donor-specific TCR clusters.

TCRdb fed the 5' RACE reads into MiXCR, producing one record per CDR3 protein. The table lists 390,000 or so distinct CDR3 sequences, approximately 15% of them singletons. This CDR3 region has 15 residues. Trimming pared 5 bases from V and 2 bases from J, leaving 12 bases between. Looked up from germline, CDR1 is MRHNA and CDR2 is SNTAGT. Whole-study results and caveats: In pre-infection memory, a portion of responding clones appeared, which suggested that cross-reactive memory joined.

This clonotype has more than one count but fewer than ten. The antigen remains undetermined. This receptor was identified in a man between 18 and 29 years old who had mild COVID-19 (a few samples of this study predate the infection). Cell type and time point are not known. Sample: PBMCs or a T cell subset sorted from them (not recorded which). The chain couples TRBV6-4 to TRBJ2-2; tentatively, D is TRBD1 (5 bases). CDR3 region: CASSLTGRNTGELFF. Written as DNA, the CDR3 is TGTGCCAGCAGTCTTACAGGTCGTAACACCGGGGAGCTGTTTTTT.